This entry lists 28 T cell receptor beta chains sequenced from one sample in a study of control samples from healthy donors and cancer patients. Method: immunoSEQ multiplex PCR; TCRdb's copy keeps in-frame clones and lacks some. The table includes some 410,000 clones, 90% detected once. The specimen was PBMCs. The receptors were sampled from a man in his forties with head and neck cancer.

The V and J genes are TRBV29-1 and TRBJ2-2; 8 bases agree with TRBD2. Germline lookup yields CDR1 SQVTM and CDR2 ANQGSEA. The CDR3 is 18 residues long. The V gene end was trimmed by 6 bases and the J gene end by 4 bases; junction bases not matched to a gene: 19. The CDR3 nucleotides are TGCAGCGTCCTACTTAGCGGGGACACCTCAGTCCGCACCGGGGAGCTGTTTTTT. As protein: CSVLLSGDTSVRTGELFF.

The CDR3 sequence: CASSPPGVRAETQYF. The CDR3 region has the DNA TGTGCCAGCAGTCCGCCCGGGGTTAGGGCGGAGACCCAGTACTTC. The chain has TRBV28 and TRBJ2-5; TRBD2 might be the D (5 bases). The germline CDR1 and CDR2 sequences are MDHEN and SYDVKM. V was pared by 5 bases and J by 5 bases, with 18 bases between. The CDR3 is 15 amino acids.

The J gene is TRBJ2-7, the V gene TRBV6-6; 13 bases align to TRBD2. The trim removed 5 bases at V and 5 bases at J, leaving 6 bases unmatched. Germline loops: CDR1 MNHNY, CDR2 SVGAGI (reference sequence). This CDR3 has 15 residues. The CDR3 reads CASSGLAGAGHEQYF. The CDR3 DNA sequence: TGTGCCAGCAGTGGACTAGCGGGAGCCGGCCACGAGCAGTACTTC.

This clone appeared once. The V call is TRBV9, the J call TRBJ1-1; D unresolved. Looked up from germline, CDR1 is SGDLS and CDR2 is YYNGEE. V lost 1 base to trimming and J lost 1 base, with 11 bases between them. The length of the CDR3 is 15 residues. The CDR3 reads CASSVSYLSNTEAFF. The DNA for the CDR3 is TGTGCCAGCAGCGTAAGTTATCTGTCGAACACTGAAGCTTTCTTT.

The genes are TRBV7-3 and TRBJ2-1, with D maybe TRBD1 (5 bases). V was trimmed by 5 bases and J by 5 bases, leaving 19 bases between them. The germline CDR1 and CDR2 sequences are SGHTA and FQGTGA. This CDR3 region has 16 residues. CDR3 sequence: CASSPEGVNGHNEQFF. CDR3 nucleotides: TGTGCCAGCAGCCCGGAAGGGGTCAACGGACACAATGAGCAGTTCTTC.

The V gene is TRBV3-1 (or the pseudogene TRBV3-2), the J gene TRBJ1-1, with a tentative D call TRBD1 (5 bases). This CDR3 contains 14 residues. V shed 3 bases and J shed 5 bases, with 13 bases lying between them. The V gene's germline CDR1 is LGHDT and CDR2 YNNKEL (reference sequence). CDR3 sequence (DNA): TGTGCCAGCAGCCAGCGGGGGGAGGTGACTGAAGCTTTCTTT. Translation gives CASSQRGEVTEAFF.

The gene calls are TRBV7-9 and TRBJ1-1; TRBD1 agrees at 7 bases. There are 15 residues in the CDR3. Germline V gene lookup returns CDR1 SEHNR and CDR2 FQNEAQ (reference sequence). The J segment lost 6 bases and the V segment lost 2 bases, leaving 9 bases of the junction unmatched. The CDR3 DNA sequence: TGTGCCAGCAGCTTACTTGAGGGGGCGCCCGCTGAAGCTTTCTTT. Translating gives CASSLLEGAPAEAFF.

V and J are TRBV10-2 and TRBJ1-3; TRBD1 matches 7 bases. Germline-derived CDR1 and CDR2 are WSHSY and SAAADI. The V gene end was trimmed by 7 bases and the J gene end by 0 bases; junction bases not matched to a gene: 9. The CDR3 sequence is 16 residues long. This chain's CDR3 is CASTPTAGGSGNTIYF. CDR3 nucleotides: TGCGCCAGCACCCCCACCGCAGGGGGCTCTGGAAACACCATATATTTT.

Here the CDR3 DNA reads TGTGCCAGCAGTTGGCTGCCCACCTACGAGCAGTACTTC. Translated: CASSWLPTYEQYF. This rearrangement joins TRBV6-2 or TRBV6-3 to TRBJ2-7; D call uncertain. CDR1 is MNHEY, CDR2 SVGEGT, per germline. Trimming cost V 4 bases and J 2 bases, with 9 bases left between them. This CDR3 has 13 amino acids.

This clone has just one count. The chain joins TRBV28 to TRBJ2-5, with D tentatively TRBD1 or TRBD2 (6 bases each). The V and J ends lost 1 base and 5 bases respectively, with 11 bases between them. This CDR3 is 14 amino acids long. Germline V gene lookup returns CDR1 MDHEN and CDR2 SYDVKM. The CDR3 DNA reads TGTGCCAGCAGTTTATCCTTAGGGGGGGAGACCCAGTACTTC. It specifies CASSLSLGGETQYF.

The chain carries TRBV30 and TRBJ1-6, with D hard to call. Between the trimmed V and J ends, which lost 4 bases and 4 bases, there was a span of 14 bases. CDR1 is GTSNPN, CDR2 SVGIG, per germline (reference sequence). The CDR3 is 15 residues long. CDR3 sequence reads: CAWMGKAPYNSPLHF. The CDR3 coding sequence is TGTGCCTGGATGGGGAAAGCTCCTTATAATTCACCCCTCCACTTT.

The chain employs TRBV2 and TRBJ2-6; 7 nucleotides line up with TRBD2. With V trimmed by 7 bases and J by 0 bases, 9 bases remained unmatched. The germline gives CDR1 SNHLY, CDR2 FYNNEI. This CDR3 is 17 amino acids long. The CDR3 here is CASTERDPSSGANVLTF. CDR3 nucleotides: TGTGCCAGCACCGAGCGGGACCCATCCTCTGGGGCCAACGTCCTGACTTTC.

The CDR3 here is CASGDKGAGSYNEQFF. Here the CDR3 DNA reads TGTGCCAGCGGGGATAAAGGTGCAGGGTCCTACAATGAGCAGTTCTTC. The V gene is TRBV9, the J gene TRBJ2-1, with a weak D call TRBD1 (5 bases). With 7 bases removed from V and 1 base from J, the gap between germline ends came to 18 bases. The CDR3 is 16 residues long. Germline CDR1 SGDLS, CDR2 YYNGEE.

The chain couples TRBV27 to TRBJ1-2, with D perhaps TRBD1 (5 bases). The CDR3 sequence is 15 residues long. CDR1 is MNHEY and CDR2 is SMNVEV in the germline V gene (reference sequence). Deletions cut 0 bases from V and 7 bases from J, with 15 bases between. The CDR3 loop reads CASSLSIKGPSGYTF. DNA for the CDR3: TGTGCCAGCAGTTTATCGATAAAGGGGCCGTCTGGCTACACCTTC.

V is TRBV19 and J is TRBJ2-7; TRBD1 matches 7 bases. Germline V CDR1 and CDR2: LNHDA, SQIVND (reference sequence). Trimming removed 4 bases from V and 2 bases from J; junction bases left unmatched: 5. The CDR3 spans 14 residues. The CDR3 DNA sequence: TGTGCCAGTAGTACCGGGACAGTTACCTACGAGCAGTACTTC. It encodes CASSTGTVTYEQYF.

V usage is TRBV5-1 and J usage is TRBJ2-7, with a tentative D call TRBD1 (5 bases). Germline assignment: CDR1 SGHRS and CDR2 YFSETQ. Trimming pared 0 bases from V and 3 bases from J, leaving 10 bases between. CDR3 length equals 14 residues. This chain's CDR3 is CASSLEGDGYEQYF. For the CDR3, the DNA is TGCGCCAGCAGCTTGGAAGGGGATGGCTACGAGCAGTACTTC.

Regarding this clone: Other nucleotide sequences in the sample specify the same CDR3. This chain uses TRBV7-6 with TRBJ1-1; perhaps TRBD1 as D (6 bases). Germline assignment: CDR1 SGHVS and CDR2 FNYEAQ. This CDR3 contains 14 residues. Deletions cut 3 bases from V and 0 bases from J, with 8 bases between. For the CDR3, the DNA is TGTGCCAGCAGCTTGGGGGGCCTGAACACTGAAGCTTTCTTT. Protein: CASSLGGLNTEAFF. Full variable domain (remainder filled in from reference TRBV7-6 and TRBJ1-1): GAGVSQSPRYKVTKRGQDVALRCDPISGHVSLYWYRQALGQGPEFLTYFNYEAQQDKSGLPNDRFSAERPEGSISTLTIQRTEQRDSAMYRCASSLGGLNTEAFFGQGTRLTVV.

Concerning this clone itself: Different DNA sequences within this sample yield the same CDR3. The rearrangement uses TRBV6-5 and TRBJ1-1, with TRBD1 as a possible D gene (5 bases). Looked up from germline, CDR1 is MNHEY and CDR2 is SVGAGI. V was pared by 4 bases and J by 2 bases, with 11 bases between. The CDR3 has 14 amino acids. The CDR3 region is CASSSRQGNTEAFF. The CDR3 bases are TGTGCCAGCAGTTCCAGGCAGGGCAACACTGAAGCTTTCTTT.

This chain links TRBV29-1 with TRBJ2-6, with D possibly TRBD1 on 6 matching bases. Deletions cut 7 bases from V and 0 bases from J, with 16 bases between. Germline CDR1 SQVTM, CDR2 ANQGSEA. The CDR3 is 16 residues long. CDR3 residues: CSAKTGSTSGANVLTF. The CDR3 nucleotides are TGCAGCGCTAAGACAGGTTCCACCTCTGGGGCCAACGTCCTGACTTTC.

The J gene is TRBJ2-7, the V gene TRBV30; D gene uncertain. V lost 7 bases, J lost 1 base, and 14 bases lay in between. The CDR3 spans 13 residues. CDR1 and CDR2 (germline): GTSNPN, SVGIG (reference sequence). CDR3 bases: TGTGCCTCAAGTGCAGACGGATCCTACGAGCAGTACTTC. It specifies CASSADGSYEQYF.

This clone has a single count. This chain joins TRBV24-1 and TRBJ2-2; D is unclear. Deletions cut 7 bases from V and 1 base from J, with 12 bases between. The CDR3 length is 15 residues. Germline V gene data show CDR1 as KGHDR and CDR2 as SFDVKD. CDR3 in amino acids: CATRPRSGNTGELFF. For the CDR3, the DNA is TGTGCCACCAGGCCCCGGTCAGGGAACACCGGGGAGCTGTTTTTT.

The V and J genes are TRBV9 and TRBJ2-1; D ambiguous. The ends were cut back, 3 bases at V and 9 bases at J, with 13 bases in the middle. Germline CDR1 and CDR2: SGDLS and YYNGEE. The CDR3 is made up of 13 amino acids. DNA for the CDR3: TGTGCCAGCAGCGCCGTCGATCCGGGTGAGCAGTTCTTC. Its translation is CASSAVDPGEQFF. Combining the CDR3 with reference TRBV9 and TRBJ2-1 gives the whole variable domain DSGVTQTPKHLITATGQRVTLRCSPRSGDLSVYWYQQSLDQGLQFLIQYYNGEERAKGNILERFSAQQFPDLHSELNLSSLELGDSALYFCASSAVDPGEQFFGPGTRLTVL.

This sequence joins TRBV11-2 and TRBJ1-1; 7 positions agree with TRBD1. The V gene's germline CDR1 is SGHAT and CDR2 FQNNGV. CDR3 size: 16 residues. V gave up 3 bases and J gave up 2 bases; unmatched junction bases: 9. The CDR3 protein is CASSFPPGQINTEAFF. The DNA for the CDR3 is TGTGCCAGCAGCTTCCCTCCGGGACAGATAAACACTGAAGCTTTCTTT.

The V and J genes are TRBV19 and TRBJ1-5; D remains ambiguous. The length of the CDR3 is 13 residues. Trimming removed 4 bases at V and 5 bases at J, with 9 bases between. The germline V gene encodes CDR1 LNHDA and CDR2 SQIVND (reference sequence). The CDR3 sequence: CASSNTRDQPQHF. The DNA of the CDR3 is TGTGCCAGTAGTAACACACGCGATCAGCCCCAGCATTTT.

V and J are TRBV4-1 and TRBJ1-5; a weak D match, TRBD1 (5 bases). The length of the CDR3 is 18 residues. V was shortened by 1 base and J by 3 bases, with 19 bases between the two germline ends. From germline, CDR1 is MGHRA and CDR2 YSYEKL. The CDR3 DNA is TGCGCCAGCAGCCAAGTCCCCCCTGGGGGACGGTCCAATCAGCCCCAGCATTTT. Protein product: CASSQVPPGGRSNQPQHF.

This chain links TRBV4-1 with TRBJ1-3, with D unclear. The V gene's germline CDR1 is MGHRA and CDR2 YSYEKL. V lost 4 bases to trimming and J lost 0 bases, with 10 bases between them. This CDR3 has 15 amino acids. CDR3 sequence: CASSPGWASGNTIYF. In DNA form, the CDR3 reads TGCGCCAGCAGCCCTGGGTGGGCCTCTGGAAACACCATATATTTT.

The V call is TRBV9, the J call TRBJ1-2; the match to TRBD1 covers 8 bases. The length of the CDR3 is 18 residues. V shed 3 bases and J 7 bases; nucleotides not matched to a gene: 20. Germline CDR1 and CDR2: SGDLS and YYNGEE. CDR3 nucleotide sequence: TGTGCCAGCAGCGATAGGTCAGGGGGCGTGAGTGGAGCGGCTGGCTACACCTTC. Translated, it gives CASSDRSGGVSGAAGYTF.

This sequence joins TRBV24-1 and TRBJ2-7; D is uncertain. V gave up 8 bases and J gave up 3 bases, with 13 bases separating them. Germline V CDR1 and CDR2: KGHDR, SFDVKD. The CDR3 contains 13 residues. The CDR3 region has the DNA TGTGCCACCAAGGTTGCGCCTCTCTACGAGCAGTACTTC. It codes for CATKVAPLYEQYF.